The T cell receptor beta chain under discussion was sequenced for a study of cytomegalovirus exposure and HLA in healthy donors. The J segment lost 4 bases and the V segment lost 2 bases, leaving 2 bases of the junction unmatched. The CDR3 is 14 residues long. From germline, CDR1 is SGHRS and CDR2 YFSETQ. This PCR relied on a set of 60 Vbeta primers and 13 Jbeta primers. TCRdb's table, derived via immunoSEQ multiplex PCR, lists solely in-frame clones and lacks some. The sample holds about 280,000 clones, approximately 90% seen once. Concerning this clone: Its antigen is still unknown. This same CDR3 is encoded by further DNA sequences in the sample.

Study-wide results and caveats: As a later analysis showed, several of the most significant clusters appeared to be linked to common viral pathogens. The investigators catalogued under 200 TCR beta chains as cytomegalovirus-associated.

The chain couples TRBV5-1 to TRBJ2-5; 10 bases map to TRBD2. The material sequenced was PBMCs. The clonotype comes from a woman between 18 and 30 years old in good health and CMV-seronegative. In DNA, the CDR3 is TGCGCCAGCAGCTTAGCGGGGGGGCGAGAGACCCAGTACTTC. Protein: CASSLAGGRETQYF.